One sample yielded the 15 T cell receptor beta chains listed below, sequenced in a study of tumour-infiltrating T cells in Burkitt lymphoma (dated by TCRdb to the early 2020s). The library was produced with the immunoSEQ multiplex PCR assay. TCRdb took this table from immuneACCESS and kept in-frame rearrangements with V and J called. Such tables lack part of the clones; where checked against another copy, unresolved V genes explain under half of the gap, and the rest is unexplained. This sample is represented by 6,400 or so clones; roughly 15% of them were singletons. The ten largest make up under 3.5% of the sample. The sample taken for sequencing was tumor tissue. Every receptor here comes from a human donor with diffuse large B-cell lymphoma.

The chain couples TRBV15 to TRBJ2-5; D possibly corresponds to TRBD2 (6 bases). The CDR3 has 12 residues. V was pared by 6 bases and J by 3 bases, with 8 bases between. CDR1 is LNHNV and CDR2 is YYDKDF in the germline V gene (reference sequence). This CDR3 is CATSRGKETQYF. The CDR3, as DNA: TGTGCCACCAGTCGGGGGAAAGAGACCCAGTACTTC.

CDR3 protein: CASSLIYYEQYF. The CDR3 DNA sequence: TGTGCCAGCAGCTTAATTTACTACGAGCAGTACTTC. The rearrangement uses TRBV7-2 and TRBJ2-7, with D hard to call. Looked up from germline, CDR1 is SGHTA and CDR2 is FQGNSA. Deletions cut 2 bases from V and 3 bases from J, with 5 bases between. The CDR3 extends over 12 amino acids.

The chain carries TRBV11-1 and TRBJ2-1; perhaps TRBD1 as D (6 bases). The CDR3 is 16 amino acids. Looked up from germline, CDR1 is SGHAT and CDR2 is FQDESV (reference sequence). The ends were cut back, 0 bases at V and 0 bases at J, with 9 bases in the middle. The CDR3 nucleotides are TGTGCCAGCAGCTTAGCGCAGGGGAACTCCTACAATGAGCAGTTCTTC. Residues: CASSLAQGNSYNEQFF.

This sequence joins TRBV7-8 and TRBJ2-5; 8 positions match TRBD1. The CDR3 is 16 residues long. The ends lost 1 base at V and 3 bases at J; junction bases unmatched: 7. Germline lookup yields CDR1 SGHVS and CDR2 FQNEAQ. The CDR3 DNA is TGTGCCAGCAGCTTAGTCCCAGAGACAGGGGAAGAGACCCAGTACTTC. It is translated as CASSLVPETGEETQYF.

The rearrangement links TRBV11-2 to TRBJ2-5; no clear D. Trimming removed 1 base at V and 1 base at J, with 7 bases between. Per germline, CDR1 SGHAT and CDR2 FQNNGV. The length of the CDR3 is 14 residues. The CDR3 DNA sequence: TGTGCCAGCAGCTTAGTTCCTATCCAAGAGACCCAGTACTTC. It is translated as CASSLVPIQETQYF.

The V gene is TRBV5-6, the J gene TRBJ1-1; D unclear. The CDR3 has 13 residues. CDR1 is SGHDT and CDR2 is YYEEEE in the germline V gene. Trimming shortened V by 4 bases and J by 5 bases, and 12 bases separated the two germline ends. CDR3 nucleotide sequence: TGTGCCAGCAGCCCCCTGCCGTCAACTGAAGCTTTCTTT. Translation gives CASSPLPSTEAFF.

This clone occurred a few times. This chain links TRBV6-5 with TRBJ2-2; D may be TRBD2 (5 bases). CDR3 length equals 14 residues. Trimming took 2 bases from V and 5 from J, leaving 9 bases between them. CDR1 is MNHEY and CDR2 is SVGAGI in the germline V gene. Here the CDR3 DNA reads TGTGCCAGCAGTTACAGGGAGCGGACCGGGGAGCTGTTTTTT. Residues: CASSYRERTGELFF.

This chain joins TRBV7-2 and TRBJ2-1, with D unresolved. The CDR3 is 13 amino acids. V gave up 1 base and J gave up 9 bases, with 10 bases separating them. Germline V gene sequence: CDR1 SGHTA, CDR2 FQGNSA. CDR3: CASSLVPSGEQFF. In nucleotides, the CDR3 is TGTGCCAGCAGCTTAGTCCCTTCAGGTGAGCAGTTCTTC.

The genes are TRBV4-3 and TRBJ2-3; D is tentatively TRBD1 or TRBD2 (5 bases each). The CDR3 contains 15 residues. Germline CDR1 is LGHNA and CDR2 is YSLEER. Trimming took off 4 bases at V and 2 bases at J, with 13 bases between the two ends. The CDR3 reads CASSPRGLITDTQYF. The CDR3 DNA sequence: TGCGCCAGCAGCCCCCGGGGCCTGATCACAGATACGCAGTATTTT.

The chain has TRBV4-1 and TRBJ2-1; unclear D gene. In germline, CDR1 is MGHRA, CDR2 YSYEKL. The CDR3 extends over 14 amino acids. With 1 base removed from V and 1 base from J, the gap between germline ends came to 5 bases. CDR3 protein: CASSQADSYNEQFF. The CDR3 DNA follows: TGCGCCAGCAGCCAAGCGGATTCCTACAATGAGCAGTTCTTC.

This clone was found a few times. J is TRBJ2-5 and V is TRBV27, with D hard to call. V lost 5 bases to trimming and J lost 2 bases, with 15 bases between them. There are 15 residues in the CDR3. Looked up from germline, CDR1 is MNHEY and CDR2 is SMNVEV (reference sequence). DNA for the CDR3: TGTGCCAGCAGTCTGGTGATGGTACCACAAGAGACCCAGTACTTC. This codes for CASSLVMVPQETQYF.

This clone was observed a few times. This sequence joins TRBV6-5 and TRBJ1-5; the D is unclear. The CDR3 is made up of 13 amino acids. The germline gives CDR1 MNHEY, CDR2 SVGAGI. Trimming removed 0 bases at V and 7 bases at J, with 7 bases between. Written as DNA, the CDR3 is TGTGCCAGCAGTTACTCGAATGGGCAGCCCCAGCATTTT. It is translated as CASSYSNGQPQHF.

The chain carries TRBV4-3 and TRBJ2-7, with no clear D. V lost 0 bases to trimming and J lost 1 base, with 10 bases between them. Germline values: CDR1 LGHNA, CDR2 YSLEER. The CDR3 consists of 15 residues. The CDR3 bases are TGCGCCAGCAGCCAAGATGCGACCACATCCTACGAGCAGTACTTC. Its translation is CASSQDATTSYEQYF.

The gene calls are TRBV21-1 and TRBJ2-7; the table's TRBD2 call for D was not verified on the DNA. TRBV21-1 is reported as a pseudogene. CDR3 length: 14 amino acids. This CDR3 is CASSTQREAGEQYF. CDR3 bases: TGTGCCAGCAGCACTCAGCGGGAGGCAGGCGAGCAGTACTTC.

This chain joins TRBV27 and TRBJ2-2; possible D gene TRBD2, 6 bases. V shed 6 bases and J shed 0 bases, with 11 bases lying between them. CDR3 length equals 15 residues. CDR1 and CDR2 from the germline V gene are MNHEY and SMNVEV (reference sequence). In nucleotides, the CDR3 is TGTGCCAGCAGGGTCCTAGCGACGAACACCGGGGAGCTGTTTTTT. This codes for CASRVLATNTGELFF.